Presented here are 26 T cell receptor beta chains from one specimen sequenced in a study of T cell changes during pregnancy in multiple sclerosis (dated by TCRdb to the late 2010s). The method behind the library was the immunoSEQ multiplex PCR assay. The table was pulled from immuneACCESS by TCRdb, which kept in-frame rearrangements only. Such tables lose some clones; where checked, under half of the loss comes from unresolved V genes, and the rest has no known cause. The sample yields tens of thousands of clones; 85% to 95% were counted once. 0.43% of the sample belongs to the ten largest clones. Source: CD4+ T cells from peripheral blood mononuclear cells, taken before pregnancy. The receptors derive from a female donor with multiple sclerosis, enrolled in a pregnancy study.

V is TRBV2 and J is TRBJ2-5; the match to TRBD1 covers 7 bases. V dropped 6 bases and J dropped 1; count of bases not matched to a gene: 8. The CDR3 totals 15 residues. CDR1 and CDR2 (germline): SNHLY, FYNNEI. The CDR3 DNA follows: TGTGCCAGCAGCCGCCGGACAGGCTTCCAAGAGACCCAGTACTTC. Protein sequence: CASSRRTGFQETQYF.

The chain recombines TRBV29-1 with TRBJ2-2, with TRBD1 matching over 9 bases. This CDR3 spans 14 amino acids. In germline, CDR1 is SQVTM, CDR2 ANQGSEA. The V and J ends lost 7 bases and 1 base, in that order; junction bases with no gene match: 4. CDR3: CSARQGENTGELFF. The CDR3 DNA follows: TGCAGCGCACGACAGGGGGAGAACACCGGGGAGCTGTTTTTT.

The rearrangement uses TRBV2 and TRBJ2-1, with D possibly matching TRBD1 (5 bases). This CDR3 comprises 15 residues. The germline V gene encodes CDR1 SNHLY and CDR2 FYNNEI. Trimming cost V 1 base and J 8 bases, with 15 bases left between them. CDR3 nucleotides: TGTGCCAGCAGTGAAGTAGGGGCACCCCTCGATGAGCAGTTCTTC. This sequence encodes CASSEVGAPLDEQFF. Complete variable domain (other parts from reference TRBV2 and TRBJ2-1): EPEVTQTPSHQVTQMGQEVILRCVPISNHLYFYWYRQILGQKVEFLVSFYNNEISEKSEIFDDQFSVERPDGSNFTLKIRSTKLEDSAMYFCASSEVGAPLDEQFFGPGTRLTVL.

The table lists this clone with a count of one. The rearrangement joins TRBV5-5 to TRBJ1-5; tentative D call: TRBD1 (6 bases). CDR1 SGHKS and CDR2 YYEKEE come from the germline V gene (reference sequence). V was cut by 2 bases and J by 6 bases, with 9 bases left in between. The CDR3 sequence is 13 residues long. CDR3 sequence: CASSLTGFQPQHF. The CDR3 region has the DNA TGTGCCAGCAGCTTAACAGGGTTTCAGCCCCAGCATTTT.

CDR3 in DNA: TGTGCCATCGGCTCCGGGAGGGAGACCCAGTACTTC. Residues: CAIGSGRETQYF. The rearrangement joins TRBV10-3 to TRBJ2-5, with 7 bases lining up with TRBD2. Germline CDR1 and CDR2: ENHRY and SYGVKD. Trimming took 8 bases from V and 5 from J; bases not matched to a gene: 5. This CDR3 has 12 amino acids.

Here the CDR3 reads CASRYGQGAYEQYF. Written as DNA, the CDR3 is TGTGCCAGCAGATACGGACAGGGGGCCTACGAGCAGTACTTC. This chain joins TRBV6-1 and TRBJ2-7; 10 bases match TRBD1. Germline V gene sequence: CDR1 MNHNS, CDR2 SASEGT. CDR3 length equals 14 residues. V trimming: 6 bases; J trimming: 2 bases; junction bases outside the gene matches: 4.

The chain combines TRBV7-8 with TRBJ1-5, with 7 bases lining up with TRBD1. The germline gives CDR1 SGHVS, CDR2 FQNEAQ. The CDR3 is 16 residues long. J gave up 0 bases and V 4 bases, and 6 bases lay outside the gene matches. The CDR3 coding sequence is TGTGCCAGCAGCTCCGGGACAGTCAATAGCAATCAGCCCCAGCATTTT. This encodes CASSSGTVNSNQPQHF.

The J gene is TRBJ2-5, the V gene TRBV20-1; the D gene is possibly TRBD2 (7 bases). CDR1 and CDR2 from the germline V gene are DFQATT and SNEGSKA (reference sequence). The CDR3 length is 11 residues. With 6 bases removed from V and 7 bases from J, the gap between germline ends came to 12 bases. The CDR3 spells CSARGEGTQYF. DNA for the CDR3: TGCAGTGCGAGGGGGGAGGGGACCCAGTACTTC.

The V gene is TRBV5-4, the J gene TRBJ1-6; TRBD1 might be the D (5 bases). CDR3 length equals 15 residues. V shed 0 bases and J shed 10 bases, with 14 bases lying between them. The germline gives CDR1 SGHNT, CDR2 YYREEE (reference sequence). DNA of the CDR3: TGTGCCAGCAGCTTGGGCCGGGCAGGGAGGTCACCCCTCCACTTT. Translated: CASSLGRAGRSPLHF.

As DNA, the CDR3 is TGTGCCAGCAGTGAACTCAGGGGTGGCTACACCTTC. It is translated as CASSELRGGYTF. The V and J genes are TRBV6-1 and TRBJ1-2; the D gene is possibly TRBD1 (6 bases). V lost 2 bases and J lost 7, with 8 bases in between. CDR3 length equals 12 residues. CDR1 is MNHNS and CDR2 is SASEGT in the germline V gene.

The chain recombines TRBV29-1 with TRBJ2-3, with a possible D match to TRBD1 (6 bases). The length of the CDR3 is 14 residues. V lost 6 bases and J lost 2, with 15 bases in between. The V gene's germline CDR1 is SQVTM and CDR2 ANQGSEA. Here the CDR3 reads CSVNRVGDTDTQYF. CDR3 DNA: TGCAGCGTGAACAGGGTTGGGGACACAGATACGCAGTATTTT.

The chain couples TRBV9 to TRBJ2-7, with TRBD2 identical over 13 bases. With 0 bases clipped from V and 4 bases from J, the junction kept 4 bases outside the gene matches. The CDR3 runs 16 residues. Germline CDR1 is SGDLS and CDR2 is YYNGEE. The DNA of the CDR3 is TGTGCCAGCAGCGTAGGGAGGGGACTAGCGGGATACGAGCAGTACTTC. It encodes CASSVGRGLAGYEQYF.

This clone was found once. The chain has TRBV19 and TRBJ2-3; D is ambiguous. The V gene's germline CDR1 is LNHDA and CDR2 SQIVND (reference sequence). V dropped 7 bases and J dropped 2 bases, with 19 bases sitting between them. The length of the CDR3 is 16 residues. In DNA form, the CDR3 reads TGTGCCAGTACCATGATTGGCACACCAACCACAGATACGCAGTATTTT. It encodes CASTMIGTPTTDTQYF.

The chain has TRBV4-1 and TRBJ1-1; no clear D. CDR1 and CDR2 (germline): MGHRA, YSYEKL. The V gene lost 3 bases and the J gene lost 5 bases, with 16 bases spanning the gap. This CDR3 has 15 residues. The CDR3 DNA follows: TGCGCCAGCAGCCACTTTAACCGGGAGAGGACTGAAGCTTTCTTT. It translates to CASSHFNRERTEAFF.

The chain uses TRBV5-6 and TRBJ1-2; D is perhaps TRBD1 (5 bases). The length of the CDR3 is 14 residues. Between the trimmed V and J ends, which lost 4 bases and 3 bases, there was a span of 13 bases. Germline-derived CDR1 and CDR2 are SGHDT and YYEEEE. CDR3 protein: CASSLGRADYGYTF. The CDR3 DNA sequence: TGTGCCAGCAGCCTAGGCAGGGCTGACTATGGCTACACCTTC. Drawing the rest from reference TRBV5-6 and TRBJ1-2, the complete variable domain is DAGVTQSPTHLIKTRGQQVTLRCSPKSGHDTVSWYQQALGQGPQFIFQYYEEEERQRGNFPDRFSGHQFPNYSSELNVNALLLGDSALYLCASSLGRADYGYTFGSGTRLTVV.

In this sample, this clone turned up a few times. J is TRBJ2-1 and V is TRBV2; D gene uncertain. Germline CDR1 and CDR2: SNHLY and FYNNEI. The CDR3 loop spans 11 amino acids. V dropped 4 bases and J dropped 10 bases, with 8 bases sitting between them. The CDR3 DNA reads as TGTGCCAGCAGTGTTGAGACAGAGCAGTTCTTC. Translating gives CASSVETEQFF.

The chain carries TRBV13 and TRBJ2-3, with 12 bases aligning to TRBD2. The length of the CDR3 is 16 residues. V gave up 2 bases and J gave up 6 bases; unmatched junction bases: 6. In germline, CDR1 is PRHDT, CDR2 FYEKMQ (reference sequence). CDR3 sequence: CASSLNRLAGGDTQYF. The CDR3 bases are TGTGCCAGCAGCTTAAATAGGCTAGCGGGGGGGGATACGCAGTATTTT.

The chain uses TRBV11-2 and TRBJ2-1; tentatively, D is TRBD1 (5 bases). V shed 4 bases and J shed 5 bases, with 21 bases lying between them. The length of the CDR3 is 17 residues. Germline V gives CDR1 SGHAT, CDR2 FQNNGV. The CDR3 loop is CASSSARRGRFDNEQFF. DNA for the CDR3: TGTGCCAGCAGCTCTGCCCGAAGGGGCAGGTTTGACAATGAGCAGTTCTTC.

The chain employs TRBV25-1 and TRBJ1-4; D is unresolved. Germline V gene lookup returns CDR1 MGHDK and CDR2 SYGVNS. The CDR3 extends over 14 amino acids. The V gene lost 1 base and the J gene lost 8 bases, with 11 bases spanning the gap. The CDR3 DNA sequence: TGTGCCAGCAGTGAATGGGCAGGTTCGGAAAAACTGTTTTTT. It translates to CASSEWAGSEKLFF. Supplemented by reference TRBV25-1 and TRBJ1-4, the full variable domain reads EADIYQTPRYLVIGTGKKITLECSQTMGHDKMYWYQQDPGMELHLIHYSYGVNSTEKGDLSSESTVSRIRTEHFPLTLESARPSHTSQYLCASSEWAGSEKLFFGSGTQLSVL.

Only one count was recorded for this clone. The J gene is TRBJ2-1, the V gene TRBV5-5, with D unresolved. Germline CDR1 is SGHKS and CDR2 is YYEKEE (reference sequence). The CDR3 extends over 14 amino acids. V gave up 0 bases and J gave up 5 bases, with 9 bases separating them. CDR3 nucleotide sequence: TGTGCCAGCAGCTTGGGTTACCAGAACAATGAGCAGTTCTTC. Encoded protein: CASSLGYQNNEQFF.

V is TRBV28 and J is TRBJ2-1; 9 bases agree with TRBD2. Germline assignment: CDR1 MDHEN and CDR2 SYDVKM. The trim removed 4 bases at V and 5 bases at J, leaving 9 bases unmatched. This CDR3 contains 16 residues. The CDR3 nucleotides read TGTGCCAGCAGTTCGCCGGGACTAGCAGAGAACAATGAGCAGTTCTTC. It is translated as CASSSPGLAENNEQFF.

This sequence joins TRBV28 and TRBJ2-1; unclear D gene. Germline values: CDR1 MDHEN, CDR2 SYDVKM. CDR3 length: 14 residues. V shed 7 bases and J shed 3 bases, with 13 bases lying between them. Here the CDR3 reads CASTGWADYNEQFF. For the CDR3, the DNA is TGTGCCAGCACCGGATGGGCAGACTACAATGAGCAGTTCTTC.

This chain links TRBV28 with TRBJ1-6; the D gene is possibly TRBD1 (5 bases). The CDR3 sequence is 14 residues long. CDR1 is MDHEN and CDR2 is SYDVKM in the germline V gene. With 2 bases removed from V and 7 bases from J, the gap between germline ends came to 9 bases. The CDR3 nucleotides read TGTGCCAGCAGTTTAGGTCACAGGAATTCACCCCTCCACTTT. It yields the protein CASSLGHRNSPLHF.

The chain is built from TRBV7-2 and TRBJ1-2; no clear D gene. CDR1 SGHTA and CDR2 FQGNSA come from the germline V gene. The CDR3 totals 13 residues. V was pared by 6 bases and J by 3 bases, with 11 bases between. The CDR3 DNA is TGTGCCAGCAGTTTCGGGGTGGACTATGGCTACACCTTC. It encodes CASSFGVDYGYTF.

The chain combines TRBV7-9 with TRBJ2-2; TRBD1 agrees at 7 bases. This CDR3 is built from 16 residues. The V segment lost 5 bases and the J segment 7 bases; nucleotides outside the gene matches: 13. CDR1 and CDR2 from the germline V gene are SEHNR and FQNEAQ (reference sequence). CDR3 in amino acids: CASSPRLTGAGGELFF. The CDR3 DNA reads as TGTGCCAGCAGCCCTCGACTCACAGGGGCTGGCGGGGAGCTGTTTTTT.

The rearrangement joins TRBV19 to TRBJ1-1; D is uncertain. Germline CDR1 is LNHDA and CDR2 is SQIVND (reference sequence). The V end was cut by 6 bases, the J end by 7 bases, with 12 bases between. This CDR3 region has 12 residues. The CDR3 loop reads CASRQKQFEAFF. The CDR3 nucleotides are TGTGCCAGTAGGCAAAAGCAATTTGAAGCTTTCTTT.